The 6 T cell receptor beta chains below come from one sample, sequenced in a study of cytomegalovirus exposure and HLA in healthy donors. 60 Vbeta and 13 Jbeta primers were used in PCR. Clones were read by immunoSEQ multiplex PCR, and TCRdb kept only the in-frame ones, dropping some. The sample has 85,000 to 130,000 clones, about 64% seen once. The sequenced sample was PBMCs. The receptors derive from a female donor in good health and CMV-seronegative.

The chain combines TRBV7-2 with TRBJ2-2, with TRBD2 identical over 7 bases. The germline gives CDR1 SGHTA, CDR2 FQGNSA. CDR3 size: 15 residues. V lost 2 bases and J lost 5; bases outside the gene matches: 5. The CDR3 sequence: CASSLTGGDTGELFF. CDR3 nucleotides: TGTGCCAGCAGCTTAACGGGAGGTGATACCGGGGAGCTGTTTTTT.

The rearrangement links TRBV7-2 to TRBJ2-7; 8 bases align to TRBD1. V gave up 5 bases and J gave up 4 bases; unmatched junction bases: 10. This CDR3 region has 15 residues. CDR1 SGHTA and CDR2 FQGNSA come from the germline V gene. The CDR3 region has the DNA TGTGCCAGCAGCCACTTGGACAGGGCTAGGTACGAGCAGTACTTC. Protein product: CASSHLDRARYEQYF.

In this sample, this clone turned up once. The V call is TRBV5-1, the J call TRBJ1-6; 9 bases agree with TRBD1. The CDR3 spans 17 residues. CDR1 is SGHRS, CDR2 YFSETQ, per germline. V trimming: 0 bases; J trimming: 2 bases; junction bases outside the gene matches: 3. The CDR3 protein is CASSLEQGAAYNSPLHF. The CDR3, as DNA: TGCGCCAGCAGCTTGGAACAGGGGGCCGCCTATAATTCACCCCTCCACTTT.

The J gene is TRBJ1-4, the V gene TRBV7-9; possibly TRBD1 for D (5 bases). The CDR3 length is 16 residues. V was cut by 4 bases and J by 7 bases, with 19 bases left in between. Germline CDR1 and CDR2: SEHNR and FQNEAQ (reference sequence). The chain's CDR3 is CASSSPRMGLSEKLFF. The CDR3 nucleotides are TGTGCCAGCAGCTCCCCCCGGATGGGGCTTAGTGAAAAACTGTTTTTT.

The CDR3 here is CASSPRRSNEKLFF. Here the CDR3 DNA reads TGCGCCAGCAGCCCCCGGAGGTCTAATGAAAAACTGTTTTTT. The chain is built from TRBV4-1 and TRBJ1-4; D call uncertain. The V and J ends lost 4 bases and 3 bases respectively, with 9 bases between them. This CDR3 contains 14 residues. Germline assignment: CDR1 MGHRA and CDR2 YSYEKL.

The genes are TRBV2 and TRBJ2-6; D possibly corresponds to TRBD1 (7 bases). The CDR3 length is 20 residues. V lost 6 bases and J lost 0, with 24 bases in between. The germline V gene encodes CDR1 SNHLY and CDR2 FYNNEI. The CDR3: CASRETTGDSYYSGANVLTF. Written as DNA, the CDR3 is TGTGCCAGCAGAGAGACTACGGGGGACAGCTATTACTCTGGGGCCAACGTCCTGACTTTC.